This entry lists 32 T cell receptor beta chains sequenced from one sample in a study of a mutant IDH1 vaccine in newly diagnosed glioma. Here immunoSEQ multiplex PCR was the method, and the copy in TCRdb shows in-frame clones only, minus some. The sample lists 25,000 to 40,000 clones; 81% were seen once. No antigen has been assigned to these receptors. Time point in this sample: week 35, safety follow-up. Doses consisted of 300 ug of mutant IDH1 20-mer peptide each, paired with topical imiquimod. Sequenced here: PBMCs, sampled from a glioma patient whose treatment included an IDH1 peptide vaccine. Receptors were obtained from a man under 40 with glioma.

The chain combines TRBV27 with TRBJ1-2; D might be TRBD1 (6 bases). CDR1 is MNHEY and CDR2 is SMNVEV in the germline V gene (reference sequence). This CDR3 has 14 amino acids. V lost 2 bases to trimming and J lost 7 bases, with 14 bases between them. CDR3 sequence reads: CASSLGGVSGGYTF. The CDR3 DNA reads TGTGCCAGCAGTTTAGGGGGCGTGTCGGGTGGCTACACCTTC.

The chain combines TRBV6-6 with TRBJ2-7, with D possibly TRBD1 on 5 matching bases. The CDR3 length is 16 residues. Deletions cut 6 bases from V and 0 bases from J, with 18 bases between. Germline V gene sequence: CDR1 MNHNY, CDR2 SVGAGI (reference sequence). For the CDR3, the DNA is TGTGCCAGCAGCTTTAAGTCACAGGTCCCCTCCTACGAGCAGTACTTC. Translation: CASSFKSQVPSYEQYF.

The chain uses TRBV11-2 and TRBJ1-1; 9 bases line up with TRBD1. The V and J ends lost 5 bases and 0 bases, in that order; junction bases with no gene match: 13. The CDR3 totals 18 residues. Looked up from germline, CDR1 is SGHAT and CDR2 is FQNNGV. The CDR3 here is CASSALRDRDGLNTEAFF. The CDR3 DNA reads as TGTGCCAGCAGCGCGCTCCGGGACAGGGATGGGTTGAACACTGAAGCTTTCTTT.

This clone was counted once. The V gene is TRBV2, the J gene TRBJ1-5, with D perhaps TRBD1 (5 bases). V was cut by 2 bases and J by 0 bases, with 17 bases left in between. This CDR3 has 18 amino acids. Per germline, CDR1 SNHLY and CDR2 FYNNEI. For the CDR3, the DNA is TGTGCCAGCAGTGAAAGCGAGGACAAACCTTATAGCAATCAGCCCCAGCATTTT. It encodes CASSESEDKPYSNQPQHF.

The CDR3 DNA sequence: TGTGCCAGCAGCCCCACCGACACCTTCACCGGGGAGCTGTTTTTT. Translating it yields CASSPTDTFTGELFF. The chain has TRBV11-1 and TRBJ2-2; the D is unclear. Germline CDR1 is SGHAT and CDR2 is FQDESV (reference sequence). The CDR3 length is 15 residues. Deletions cut 5 bases from V and 4 bases from J, with 14 bases between.

This chain links TRBV7-2 with TRBJ2-3; 10 bases match TRBD2. CDR3 length equals 14 residues. From germline, CDR1 is SGHTA and CDR2 FQGNSA. Trimming took 5 bases from V and 6 from J; bases not matched to a gene: 5. CDR3 nucleotides: TGTGCCAGCAGCCCTAGCGGGGGAGTGGATACGCAGTATTTT. It is translated as CASSPSGGVDTQYF.

V usage is TRBV6-1 and J usage is TRBJ1-1, with D unclear. Germline V gene sequence: CDR1 MNHNS, CDR2 SASEGT. This CDR3 contains 9 residues. V dropped 4 bases and J dropped 11 bases, with 5 bases sitting between them. In DNA, the CDR3 is TGTGCCAGCAGTGGAGGGGCTTTCTTT. Protein: CASSGGAFF.

V and J are TRBV19 and TRBJ1-5, with a weak D call TRBD1 (5 bases). Trimming stripped 7 bases from V and 4 bases from J, with 14 bases between. CDR1 is LNHDA, CDR2 SQIVND, per germline (reference sequence). This CDR3 is built from 14 residues. The CDR3 nucleotides are TGTGCCAGTAAAGACAGTATGCGGAATCAGCCCCAGCATTTT. Protein: CASKDSMRNQPQHF. The full variable domain, completed using reference TRBV19 and TRBJ1-5, is DGGITQSPKYLFRKEGQNVTLSCEQNLNHDAMYWYRQDPGQGLRLIYYSQIVNDFQKGDIAEGYSVSREKKESFPLTVTSAQKNPTAFYLCASKDSMRNQPQHFGDGTRLSIL.

This clone was picked up a small number of times. The chain is built from TRBV19 and TRBJ1-4; tentatively, D is TRBD1 (5 bases). The V gene's germline CDR1 is LNHDA and CDR2 SQIVND (reference sequence). Trimming took off 3 bases at V and 7 bases at J, with 6 bases between the two ends. CDR3 length equals 12 residues. The CDR3 spells CASSMQGEKLFF. In DNA, the CDR3 is TGTGCCAGTAGTATGCAGGGTGAAAAACTGTTTTTT.

The CDR3 loop is CASSRQGPGQPQHF. The CDR3 nucleotides are TGTGCCAGCAGTCGACAGGGGCCGGGGCAGCCCCAGCATTTT. The rearrangement uses TRBV25-1 and TRBJ1-5, with TRBD1 matching over 8 bases. The CDR3 runs to 14 residues. The junction had 7 bases not matched to a gene; V was cut back by 5 bases and J by 7 bases. Germline CDR1 is MGHDK and CDR2 is SYGVNS.

The chain is built from TRBV2 and TRBJ2-3; D is unclear. Trimming took off 3 bases at V and 1 base at J, with 8 bases between the two ends. CDR3 length: 14 amino acids. Germline-derived CDR1 and CDR2 are SNHLY and FYNNEI. DNA for the CDR3: TGTGCCAGCAGTGAGGGTGGGGGCACAGATACGCAGTATTTT. Translation: CASSEGGGTDTQYF.

This chain uses TRBV29-1 with TRBJ2-3; D is undetermined. Germline V CDR1 and CDR2: SQVTM, ANQGSEA. V shed 6 bases and J shed 5 bases, with 12 bases lying between them. The CDR3 loop spans 12 amino acids. CDR3 region: CSVVTDGDTQYF. The DNA of the CDR3 is TGCAGCGTCGTGACGGACGGAGATACGCAGTATTTT.

The gene calls are TRBV27 and TRBJ1-2; a possible D gene is TRBD1 (6 bases). V was cut by 9 bases and J by 4 bases, with 18 bases left in between. The CDR3 has 14 amino acids. Germline V lookup: CDR1 MNHEY, CDR2 SMNVEV (reference sequence). The chain's CDR3 is CARPLEGGVYGYTF. CDR3 nucleotides: TGTGCCAGACCTTTAGAGGGGGGTGTCTATGGCTACACCTTC.

This clone was counted between two and nine times. The V call is TRBV5-6, the J call TRBJ1-1; D ambiguous. The CDR3 has 11 amino acids. V was trimmed by 4 bases and J by 6 bases, leaving 7 bases between them. The V gene's germline CDR1 is SGHDT and CDR2 YYEEEE. This CDR3 is CASSGLSEAFF. In nucleotides, the CDR3 is TGTGCCAGCAGCGGCCTATCTGAAGCTTTCTTT.

The chain recombines TRBV6-6 with TRBJ1-2; D not resolved. Germline CDR1 and CDR2: MNHNY and SVGAGI (reference sequence). CDR3 size: 14 residues. V gave up 5 bases and J gave up 2 bases, with 12 bases separating them. The CDR3 is CASSASLGNYGYTF. The CDR3 region has the DNA TGTGCCAGCAGTGCCTCTCTGGGGAACTATGGCTACACCTTC.

The rearrangement links TRBV6-1 to TRBJ2-5; 8 positions match TRBD1. Germline assignment: CDR1 MNHNS and CDR2 SASEGT. The CDR3 runs 15 residues. After removal of 4 bases from V and 5 bases from J, the junction contained 9 bases not matched to a gene. The DNA of the CDR3 is TGTGCCAGCAGTGCCCGACAGGGGACGGTGGAGACCCAGTACTTC. Translated, it gives CASSARQGTVETQYF.

This chain joins TRBV5-4 and TRBJ2-7; 8 positions match TRBD2. Germline CDR1 SGHNT, CDR2 YYREEE (reference sequence). The V gene end was trimmed by 2 bases and the J gene end by 7 bases; junction bases not matched to a gene: 14. This CDR3 has 16 residues. The CDR3 here is CASSLGGRNLLWEQYF. The DNA for the CDR3 is TGTGCCAGCAGCTTAGGCGGGAGGAACCTCTTATGGGAGCAGTACTTC.

V usage is TRBV28 and J usage is TRBJ2-2; weak D call: TRBD2 (6 bases). Germline loops: CDR1 MDHEN, CDR2 SYDVKM. Trimming took off 7 bases at V and 6 bases at J, with 12 bases between the two ends. This CDR3 is 13 amino acids long. The CDR3 reads CASTLGEAGELFF. CDR3 nucleotide sequence: TGTGCCAGCACCCTGGGGGAGGCCGGGGAGCTGTTTTTT.

The V call is TRBV27, the J call TRBJ1-1, with D uncertain. Trimming stripped 2 bases from V and 2 bases from J, with 9 bases between. The germline V gene has CDR1 MNHEY and CDR2 SMNVEV (reference sequence). The CDR3 length is 14 residues. CDR3 protein: CASSLENSNTEAFF. Written as DNA, the CDR3 is TGTGCCAGCAGTTTAGAGAACAGTAACACTGAAGCTTTCTTT.

The V gene is TRBV5-4, the J gene TRBJ1-1; the D is unclear. CDR1 is SGHNT, CDR2 YYREEE, per germline (reference sequence). The V end lost 2 bases, the J end lost 6 bases, and 8 bases lay between the germline ends. This CDR3 contains 12 residues. CDR3 loop: CASSLGSAEAFF. CDR3 nucleotide sequence: TGTGCCAGCAGCTTAGGATCGGCTGAAGCTTTCTTT.

V is TRBV28 and J is TRBJ1-1; 8 positions agree with TRBD1. Germline CDR1 MDHEN, CDR2 SYDVKM. V lost 5 bases and J lost 8; bases outside the gene matches: 10. The CDR3 runs to 14 residues. The CDR3 here is CASSLTGALLEAFF. The CDR3 coding sequence is TGTGCCAGCAGTCTGACAGGGGCCCTGTTGGAAGCTTTCTTT.

The chain has TRBV12-5 and TRBJ2-7; possible D gene TRBD2, 6 bases. The ends were cut back, 1 base at V and 1 base at J, with 14 bases in the middle. Per the germline V gene, CDR1 is LGHNT and CDR2 is FRNRAP. This CDR3 region has 16 residues. CDR3 sequence: CASGLETGEASYEQYF. The CDR3, as DNA: TGTGCTAGTGGTTTGGAAACGGGGGAAGCGTCCTACGAGCAGTACTTC.

The chain has TRBV6-5 and TRBJ2-2; maybe TRBD1 (5 bases). Per the germline V gene, CDR1 is MNHEY and CDR2 is SVGAGI. This CDR3 region has 15 residues. Deletions cut 0 bases from V and 6 bases from J, with 11 bases between. The CDR3 protein is CASSYSGANSGELFF. In DNA form, the CDR3 reads TGTGCCAGCAGTTACTCTGGGGCTAATTCCGGGGAGCTGTTTTTT.

V gene TRBV13 combines with J gene TRBJ2-1; the match to TRBD2 covers 13 bases. V gave up 4 bases and J gave up 0 bases; unmatched junction bases: 3. The CDR3 extends over 17 amino acids. Germline loops: CDR1 PRHDT, CDR2 FYEKMQ (reference sequence). The CDR3 DNA follows: TGTGCCAGCAGCTCCGGGACTAGCGGGATCTCCTACAATGAGCAGTTCTTC. Its translation is CASSSGTSGISYNEQFF.

V usage is TRBV18 and J usage is TRBJ2-1, with 15 bases aligning to TRBD2. V shed 6 bases, J shed 9 bases, and the junction held 6 bases outside the gene matches. This CDR3 spans 15 amino acids. Germline V lookup: CDR1 KGHSH, CDR2 LQKENI. CDR3 sequence reads: CASSPGLAGGPEQFF. CDR3 coding DNA: TGTGCCAGCTCCCCGGGACTAGCGGGAGGTCCTGAGCAGTTCTTC.

The chain couples TRBV2 to TRBJ2-7; D ambiguous. The CDR3 contains 12 residues. Germline CDR1 is SNHLY and CDR2 is FYNNEI. V lost 3 bases and J 5 bases, leaving 8 bases between the germline ends. The CDR3 nucleotides read TGTGCCAGCAGTGATCTCGTCGACGAGCAGTACTTC. This gives the protein CASSDLVDEQYF.

The chain uses TRBV7-8 and TRBJ1-1; D unclear. Trimming removed 4 bases at V and 4 bases at J, with 10 bases between. From germline, CDR1 is SGHVS and CDR2 FQNEAQ. This CDR3 is 13 amino acids long. CDR3 sequence: CASSSRHPTEAFF. The DNA for the CDR3 is TGTGCCAGCAGCTCTCGACATCCCACTGAAGCTTTCTTT.

This chain uses TRBV14 with TRBJ2-1; D unclear. Germline V gene data show CDR1 as SGHDN and CDR2 as FVKESK. The V and J ends lost 3 bases and 0 bases respectively, with 6 bases between them. The length of the CDR3 is 14 residues. This chain's CDR3 is CASSHTSSYNEQFF. CDR3 DNA sequence: TGTGCCAGCAGCCACACCTCCTCCTACAATGAGCAGTTCTTC.

The chain joins TRBV2 to TRBJ2-7, with D perhaps being TRBD1 or TRBD2 (6 bases each). V shed 3 bases and J shed 3 bases, with 18 bases lying between them. The CDR3 consists of 16 residues. Germline CDR1 reads SNHLY; CDR2 reads FYNNEI. The DNA for the CDR3 is TGTGCCAGCAGTGAGCAGGGGACGGGAGTGAGCTACGAGCAGTACTTC. Its translation is CASSEQGTGVSYEQYF.

The chain couples TRBV28 to TRBJ1-2; TRBD1 might be the D (6 bases). There are 13 residues in the CDR3. V lost 1 base to trimming and J lost 4 bases, with 7 bases between them. The germline CDR1 and CDR2 sequences are MDHEN and SYDVKM. The CDR3 nucleotides read TGTGCCAGCAGTTTATCAGGGGCCTATGGCTACACCTTC. Protein product: CASSLSGAYGYTF.

CDR3 coding DNA: TGTGCCAGCAGCTTGAGGGCAAAACCGAACACTGAAGCTTTCTTT. Protein product: CASSLRAKPNTEAFF. The genes are TRBV5-6 and TRBJ1-1; D is ambiguous. The CDR3 contains 15 residues. The germline CDR1 and CDR2 sequences are SGHDT and YYEEEE. Trimming removed 1 base from V and 1 base from J, with 11 bases in between.

V gene TRBV14 combines with J gene TRBJ2-3, with D unclear. Germline-derived CDR1 and CDR2 are SGHDN and FVKESK. Trimming pared 1 base from V and 6 bases from J, leaving 17 bases between. CDR3 size: 16 residues. CDR3 protein: CASSQATERLSDTQYF. In DNA form, the CDR3 reads TGTGCCAGCAGCCAAGCAACAGAACGTTTATCGGATACGCAGTATTTT.